This record covers a single TCR beta chain. This sample stems from a study of T cell responses to AZD1222 COVID-19 vaccine. Study background: Analyses pooled second doses at about 4 or about 12 weeks.

This table comes from immunoSEQ multiplex PCR, and its TCRdb copy is limited to in-frame clones, with some not included. The table shows 100,000 or so clones, with roughly 87% occurring only once. The sample was peripheral blood, taken on day 0 of AZD1222 vaccination. This TCR came from an adult in good health.

CDR3 nucleotides: TGTGCCTGGAGTCCCATACAGGGAGCAACTAATGAAAAACTGTTTTTT. Translating gives CAWSPIQGATNEKLFF. The J gene is TRBJ1-4, the V gene TRBV30, with D perhaps matching TRBD1 (6 bases). V was clipped by 2 bases and J by 0 bases, with 13 bases between them. Per the germline V gene, CDR1 is GTSNPN and CDR2 is SVGIG (reference sequence). There are 16 residues in the CDR3.